Following are 24 T cell receptor beta chains from one sample sequenced in a study of naive and memory T cell subsets. An equimolar mix of two oligonucleotides served as the beta constant-region primer for TRBC1 and TRBC2. Nested alpha and beta constant-region primers with the SP2 primer drove four PCR rounds on ligated cDNA. TCRdb fed the UMI-ligation and nested PCR reads into MiXCR, producing one record per CDR3 protein. The table has tens of thousands of distinct CDR3 sequences, approximately 17% seen once. Sequenced sample: effector memory CD4+ T cells from blood. Subset defined: effector memory, CD45RA- CD27-. These receptors all come from a human donor in good health.

This sequence joins TRBV28 and TRBJ2-7; no clear D gene. Germline values: CDR1 MDHEN, CDR2 SYDVKM. V lost 1 base and J lost 3, with 4 bases in between. This CDR3 contains 12 residues. This CDR3 reads CASSLSIYEQYF. As DNA, the CDR3 is TGTGCCAGCAGTTTATCGATCTACGAGCAGTACTTC.

This clonotype was counted a few times. The CDR3 DNA reads as TGTGCCAGCAGCTGGACAGGAGCGAACACTGAAGCTTTCTTT. This sequence encodes CASSWTGANTEAFF. This chain uses TRBV12-3 or TRBV12-4 with TRBJ1-1; 7 bases line up with TRBD1. Losses at the gene ends were 6 bases for V and 1 base for J; bases not matched to a gene: 5. The CDR3 is made up of 14 amino acids.

This clonotype was recorded many times. The J gene is TRBJ1-1, the V gene TRBV3-1, with 7 bases fitting TRBD1. The CDR3 totals 14 residues. V trimming: 4 bases; J trimming: 4 bases; junction bases outside the gene matches: 6. Germline V gives CDR1 LGHDT, CDR2 YNNKEL (reference sequence). As DNA, the CDR3 is TGTGCCAGCAGCCTGGGACAGATGACCACTGAAGCTTTCTTT. It is translated as CASSLGQMTTEAFF.

The chain is built from TRBV9 and TRBJ1-1; D may be TRBD1 (5 bases). Germline assignment: CDR1 SGDLS and CDR2 YYNGEE. V was trimmed by 4 bases and J by 6 bases, leaving 13 bases between them. The CDR3 covers 13 residues. The CDR3 coding sequence is TGTGCCAGCAGCACCCGGACAAGTTCTGAAGCTTTCTTT. Translating gives CASSTRTSSEAFF.

V is TRBV15 and J is TRBJ1-5; D uncertain. The CDR3 covers 17 residues. The V end was cut by 6 bases, the J end by 0 bases, with 18 bases between. In germline, CDR1 is LNHNV, CDR2 YYDKDF (reference sequence). CDR3 residues: CATRISGDSRSNQPQHF. CDR3 in DNA: TGTGCCACCAGGATCAGCGGGGATTCCCGTAGCAATCAGCCCCAGCATTTT. Together with reference TRBV15 and TRBJ1-5, the CDR3 gives the full variable domain: DAMVIQNPRYQVTQFGKPVTLSCSQTLNHNVMYWYQQKSSQAPKLLFHYYDKDFNNEADTPDNFQSRRPNTSFCFLDIRSPGLGDTAMYLCATRISGDSRSNQPQHFGDGTRLSIL.

The CDR3 spells CAWSVQYNEQFF. DNA of the CDR3: TGTGCCTGGAGTGTACAGTACAATGAGCAGTTCTTC. The rearrangement joins TRBV30 to TRBJ2-1; D is uncertain. The ends were cut back, 0 bases at V and 4 bases at J, with 4 bases in the middle. CDR1 and CDR2 from the germline V gene are GTSNPN and SVGIG (reference sequence). CDR3 size: 12 residues.

The chain recombines TRBV6-1 with TRBJ2-7, with D possibly matching TRBD1 (6 bases). CDR3 length: 13 amino acids. With 5 bases removed from V and 6 bases from J, the gap between germline ends came to 14 bases. Germline CDR1 is MNHNS and CDR2 is SASEGT. CDR3 nucleotide sequence: TGTGCCAGCAGTCAAACCGACAGGACCGAGCAGTACTTC. It yields the protein CASSQTDRTEQYF.

This clonotype was seen a handful of times. This chain uses TRBV6-1 with TRBJ2-7; D not certain. Per germline, CDR1 MNHNS and CDR2 SASEGT. This CDR3 region has 13 residues. V lost 5 bases and J 6 bases, leaving 14 bases between the germline ends. CDR3 in DNA: TGTGCCAGCAGTTCCGACCGGTGGGGCGAGCAGTACTTC. Protein product: CASSSDRWGEQYF.

The chain recombines TRBV3-1 with TRBJ2-1, with D perhaps matching TRBD1 or TRBD2 (5 bases each). The length of the CDR3 is 13 residues. V lost 5 bases and J 15 bases, leaving 20 bases between the germline ends. The germline gives CDR1 LGHDT, CDR2 YNNKEL (reference sequence). The CDR3 spells CASSFFGTLHRFF. CDR3 coding DNA: TGTGCCAGCAGCTTTTTTGGGACCCTCCATAGGTTCTTC.

This clonotype was observed a handful of times. The chain joins TRBV29-1 to TRBJ2-1, with 13 bases identical to TRBD2. Germline trimming cut 7 bases from V and 8 bases from J; bases unmatched to any gene: 5. There are 13 residues in the CDR3. Looked up from germline, CDR1 is SQVTM and CDR2 is ANQGSEA. CDR3 sequence (DNA): TGCAGCGGGACTAGCGGGAGTATCGATGAGCAGTTCTTC. This codes for CSGTSGSIDEQFF.

This clonotype was seen a few times. The chain combines TRBV7-2 with TRBJ1-2; D perhaps matches TRBD1 (5 bases). The length of the CDR3 is 13 residues. CDR1 and CDR2 (germline): SGHTA, FQGNSA. Trimming cost V 5 bases and J 7 bases, with 14 bases left between them. CDR3 nucleotides: TGTGCCAGCAGCCCCTCTTCAGGGTCTGGCTACACCTTC. Its protein is CASSPSSGSGYTF.

In its sample, this clonotype was seen many times. The chain uses TRBV20-1 and TRBJ2-1; 12 bases are shared with TRBD2. The CDR3 runs 17 residues. CDR1 DFQATT and CDR2 SNEGSKA come from the germline V gene (reference sequence). J was trimmed by 2 bases and V by 1 base; bases with no gene match: 6. The CDR3 DNA follows: TGCAGTGCTAGAGTGACCGCTAGCGGGAGGGCCTACAATGAGCAGTTCTTC. Amino acids: CSARVTASGRAYNEQFF.

The rearrangement joins TRBV6-5 to TRBJ2-1, with 14 bases identical to TRBD2. The CDR3 is 17 amino acids. Germline V gene data show CDR1 as MNHEY and CDR2 as SVGAGI. V lost 2 bases, J lost 8 bases, and 8 bases stayed unmatched. Here the CDR3 reads CASSYGRLAGGPHEQFF. In DNA form, the CDR3 reads TGTGCCAGCAGTTACGGAAGACTAGCGGGAGGGCCACATGAGCAGTTCTTC.

The chain combines TRBV20-1 with TRBJ1-5, with D uncertain. Germline loops: CDR1 DFQATT, CDR2 SNEGSKA (reference sequence). The CDR3 spans 14 residues. V was clipped by 6 bases and J by 5 bases, with 17 bases between them. CDR3 DNA: TGCAGTGCCTCCGAGACCCTGTCCGATCAGCCCCAGCATTTT. It specifies CSASETLSDQPQHF.

The rearrangement joins TRBV4-2 to TRBJ2-3; tentative D call: TRBD2 (5 bases). The germline V gene has CDR1 LGHNA and CDR2 YNFKEQ. V was shortened by 4 bases and J by 6 bases, with 29 bases between the two germline ends. The CDR3 is made up of 19 amino acids. The CDR3 DNA is TGTGCCAGCAGCCCAGGCCTCGGGCGGCGGGCGCTGAACTGGGATACGCAGTATTTT. Translated: CASSPGLGRRALNWDTQYF.

This chain uses TRBV20-1 with TRBJ1-5; D unclear. The V gene lost 0 bases and the J gene lost 0 bases, with 9 bases spanning the gap. In germline, CDR1 is DFQATT, CDR2 SNEGSKA (reference sequence). This CDR3 has 15 amino acids. CDR3 sequence reads: CSARDVRNSNQPQHF. As DNA, the CDR3 is TGCAGTGCTAGAGATGTCAGAAATAGCAATCAGCCCCAGCATTTT.

This sequence joins TRBV3-1 and TRBJ1-5; no reliable D call. Trimming took off 0 bases at V and 4 bases at J, with 10 bases between the two ends. Germline CDR1 and CDR2: LGHDT and YNNKEL (reference sequence). CDR3 size: 15 residues. CDR3 nucleotide sequence: TGTGCCAGCAGCCAAGATCGGAAGATTAATCAGCCCCAGCATTTT. Its translation is CASSQDRKINQPQHF.

This chain links TRBV7-6 with TRBJ2-5; tentatively, D is TRBD2 (5 bases). CDR1 and CDR2 from the germline V gene are SGHVS and FNYEAQ. V was pared by 1 base and J by 5 bases, with 14 bases between. The CDR3 totals 15 residues. CDR3 nucleotide sequence: TGTGCCAGCAGCTTAGGGCCGGAGGCGCGGGAGACCCAGTACTTC. Its protein product is CASSLGPEARETQYF.

The chain recombines TRBV20-1 with TRBJ1-3; tentatively, D is TRBD1 (6 bases). The CDR3 runs to 15 residues. Germline V gene sequence: CDR1 DFQATT, CDR2 SNEGSKA (reference sequence). Trimming shortened V by 2 bases and J by 1 base, and 12 bases separated the two germline ends. In DNA, the CDR3 is TGCAGTGCTAGACCCCAAGGGGGGTCTGGAAACACCATATATTTT. It is translated as CSARPQGGSGNTIYF.

This clonotype was seen a few times. The chain links TRBV5-1 to TRBJ1-5, with TRBD1 identical over 10 bases. Trimming at V came to 4 bases and at J to 2 bases, leaving 6 bases not matched to a gene. The length of the CDR3 is 16 residues. CDR1 and CDR2 from the germline V gene are SGHRS and YFSETQ. In DNA form, the CDR3 reads TGCGCCAGCAGCATGGGTGGGACAGGGGGCAATCAGCCCCAGCATTTT. It yields the protein CASSMGGTGGNQPQHF.

This clonotype was seen more than once but under ten times. The gene calls are TRBV20-1 and TRBJ1-5, with 7 bases that match TRBD1. J lost 6 bases, V lost 5 bases, and 7 bases had no gene match. Germline V gene sequence: CDR1 DFQATT, CDR2 SNEGSKA (reference sequence). The CDR3 is 13 amino acids. The DNA for the CDR3 is TGCAGTGCTCGACAGGGCGGCGGTCAGCCCCAGCATTTT. This gives the protein CSARQGGGQPQHF.

This clonotype was counted a few times. The V call is TRBV15, the J call TRBJ1-5; D uncertain. With 1 base removed from V and 2 bases from J, the gap between germline ends came to 9 bases. The length of the CDR3 is 15 residues. Germline lookup yields CDR1 LNHNV and CDR2 YYDKDF (reference sequence). CDR3 DNA sequence: TGTGCCACCAGCAGAGGGGCTATTGGCAATCAGCCCCAGCATTTT. The encoded protein is CATSRGAIGNQPQHF. The whole variable domain, remainder taken from reference TRBV15 and TRBJ1-5, is DAMVIQNPRYQVTQFGKPVTLSCSQTLNHNVMYWYQQKSSQAPKLLFHYYDKDFNNEADTPDNFQSRRPNTSFCFLDIRSPGLGDTAMYLCATSRGAIGNQPQHFGDGTRLSIL.

There are a few counts of this clonotype. The chain has TRBV5-1 and TRBJ2-5; 12 bases fit TRBD2. Germline values: CDR1 SGHRS, CDR2 YFSETQ. This CDR3 spans 18 amino acids. Trimming at V came to 1 base and at J to 0 bases, leaving 7 bases not matched to a gene. In DNA, the CDR3 is TGCGCCAGCAGCTTGATGGGGCTAGCGGGGGGGTACCAAGAGACCCAGTACTTC. Its protein product is CASSLMGLAGGYQETQYF.

V is TRBV18 and J is TRBJ2-7; D call uncertain. V was pared by 0 bases and J by 2 bases, with 8 bases between. The CDR3 contains 14 residues. From germline, CDR1 is KGHSH and CDR2 LQKENI. CDR3 nucleotide sequence: TGTGCCAGCTCACCACCGGGGATCCCCTACGAGCAGTACTTC. It is translated as CASSPPGIPYEQYF.